The 16 T cell receptor beta chains listed next were all sequenced from one sample in a study of blood T cells in healthy people across ages. Primers used in a second PCR of about 6 to 12 cycles were a sample-barcoded 5' primer and a J-beta primer mix. TCRdb re-derived calls from the 5' RACE reads in MiXCR, one entry per CDR3 protein. The table lists about 1,400,000 distinct CDR3 sequences, 35% to 45% of them singletons. Sequences were obtained from blood. All receptors derive from a woman younger than 30 in good health.

V gene TRBV19 combines with J gene TRBJ1-2; D is ambiguous. CDR3 size: 14 residues. Trimming shortened V by 3 bases and J by 8 bases, and 16 bases separated the two germline ends. Germline V gene sequence: CDR1 LNHDA, CDR2 SQIVND (reference sequence). CDR3 sequence reads: CASSIRTGEGGYTF. The CDR3 DNA reads as TGTGCCAGTAGTATTCGGACGGGCGAAGGGGGCTACACCTTC.

The gene calls are TRBV3-1 and TRBJ2-7; D not resolved. TRBJ2-5 explains the end of the DNA better; the J call may be wrong. The germline gives CDR1 LGHDT, CDR2 YNNKEL (reference sequence). The CDR3 runs 15 residues. CDR3 in amino acids: CASSQVGTRLETQYF. DNA for the CDR3: TGTGCCAGCAGCCAAGTGGGAACACGGTTGGAGACCCAGTACTTC.

CDR3: CASSYLAGDGELFF. Written as DNA, the CDR3 is TGTGCCAGCAGTTATTTAGCGGGCGACGGGGAGCTGTTTTTT. The genes are TRBV6-2 or TRBV6-3 and TRBJ2-2; TRBD2 agrees at 7 bases. The CDR3 loop spans 14 amino acids. Germline CDR1 MNHEY, CDR2 SVGEGT. The ends lost 3 bases at V and 7 bases at J; junction bases unmatched: 5.

The sample holds a few counts of this clonotype. The rearrangement links TRBV10-3 to TRBJ2-2, with a tentative D call TRBD1 (6 bases). Germline V gene lookup returns CDR1 ENHRY and CDR2 SYGVKD. There are 16 residues in the CDR3. Trimming left V 2 bases short and J 0 bases short, with 10 bases between. CDR3 sequence (DNA): TGTGCCATCAGTGAGCAAGGGGGAGCGAACACCGGGGAGCTGTTTTTT. Amino acids: CAISEQGGANTGELFF.

The J gene is TRBJ2-4, the V gene TRBV19, with D perhaps being TRBD1 or TRBD2 (5 bases each). The end of the DNA is better explained by TRBJ2-5, so the J call may be wrong. The CDR3 extends over 17 amino acids. Germline CDR1 is LNHDA and CDR2 is SQIVND (reference sequence). DNA for the CDR3: TGTGCCAGTAGTCCGGGACGGACTGAACTCACGGGGGAGACCCAGTACTTC. Its protein product is CASSPGRTELTGETQYF.

The J gene is TRBJ1-6, the V gene TRBV7-9, with D hard to call. The CDR3 consists of 11 residues. V lost 3 bases, J lost 12 bases, and 6 bases lay in between. Germline CDR1 SEHNR, CDR2 FQNEAQ (reference sequence). In nucleotides, the CDR3 is TGTGCCAGCAGCTTGGGAGGACCCCTCCACTTT. Translated, it gives CASSLGGPLHF.

This chain links TRBV24-1 with TRBJ2-5; the D is unclear. The germline V and J ends were trimmed by 3 bases and 2 bases, with 12 bases remaining between them. This CDR3 region has 15 residues. Germline V gene data show CDR1 as KGHDR and CDR2 as SFDVKD. The CDR3: CATSDTRTAQETQYF. CDR3 sequence (DNA): TGTGCCACCAGTGATACGCGTACAGCTCAAGAGACCCAGTACTTC.

DNA of the CDR3: TGTGCCAGCAGTGTCGGGACTTTTCTCAATGAGCAGTACTTC. Protein product: CASSVGTFLNEQYF. This chain links TRBV27 with TRBJ2-7; tentative D call: TRBD2 (6 bases). The CDR3 totals 14 residues. V was cut by 5 bases and J by 7 bases, with 18 bases left in between. In germline, CDR1 is MNHEY, CDR2 SMNVEV (reference sequence).

This chain connects TRBV9 to TRBJ2-1; D ambiguous. With 1 base removed from V and 4 bases from J, the gap between germline ends came to 12 bases. This CDR3 comprises 15 residues. From germline, CDR1 is SGDLS and CDR2 YYNGEE. This CDR3 is CASSVSANWYNEQFF. In DNA form, the CDR3 reads TGTGCCAGCAGCGTATCAGCGAATTGGTACAATGAGCAGTTCTTC.

In its sample, this clonotype was seen a few times. The J gene is TRBJ2-5, the V gene TRBV6-6; D is perhaps TRBD2 (5 bases). CDR3 length: 14 residues. Germline V lookup: CDR1 MNHNY, CDR2 SVGAGI (reference sequence). V shed 2 bases and J shed 2 bases, with 9 bases lying between them. The CDR3 nucleotides read TGTGCCAGCAGTTACGCCGGCGGGCAAGAGACCCAGTACTTC. This sequence encodes CASSYAGGQETQYF.

The chain uses TRBV6-1 and TRBJ1-5; possibly TRBD1 for D (5 bases). This CDR3 is built from 14 residues. CDR1 and CDR2 (germline): MNHNS, SASEGT. The germline V and J ends were trimmed by 2 bases and 6 bases, with 11 bases remaining between them. CDR3 residues: CASSESYGGQPQHF. Here the CDR3 DNA reads TGTGCCAGCAGTGAAAGTTATGGGGGTCAGCCCCAGCATTTT.

This clonotype was seen a handful of times. The CDR3 sequence is CASSLWDAGSYEQYF. In DNA, the CDR3 is TGTGCCAGCAGCTTGTGGGACGCAGGCTCCTACGAGCAGTACTTC. The chain uses TRBV5-6 and TRBJ2-7; tentatively, D is TRBD1 or TRBD2 (5 bases each). Germline V gene sequence: CDR1 SGHDT, CDR2 YYEEEE. The V end lost 1 base, the J end lost 0 bases, and 11 bases lay between the germline ends. The CDR3 is 15 amino acids. Full variable domain (remainder filled in from reference TRBV5-6 and TRBJ2-7): DAGVTQSPTHLIKTRGQQVTLRCSPKSGHDTVSWYQQALGQGPQFIFQYYEEEERQRGNFPDRFSGHQFPNYSSELNVNALLLGDSALYLCASSLWDAGSYEQYFGPGTRLTVT.

This sequence joins TRBV20-1 and TRBJ2-5; the match to TRBD2 covers 9 bases. The germline V gene has CDR1 DFQATT and CDR2 SNEGSKA (reference sequence). With 6 bases clipped from V and 11 bases from J, the junction kept 19 bases outside the gene matches. This CDR3 has 15 residues. CDR3 coding DNA: TGCAGTGCAACAGGACGGGCGGGAGGGCAGAATGAGCAGTACTTC. Protein product: CSATGRAGGQNEQYF.

This clonotype was recorded a few times. This chain connects TRBV28 to TRBJ2-7, with 9 bases that match TRBD2. Germline V lookup: CDR1 MDHEN, CDR2 SYDVKM. The V gene end was trimmed by 4 bases and the J gene end by 2 bases; junction bases not matched to a gene: 6. CDR3 length: 15 amino acids. The CDR3 nucleotides are TGTGCCAGCAGTTCCCCGGGACTAGCCCCCTACGAGCAGTACTTC. Translating it yields CASSSPGLAPYEQYF.

The genes are TRBV12-3 or TRBV12-4 and TRBJ2-1, with 9 bases aligning to TRBD2. This CDR3 has 18 amino acids. Trimming cost V 5 bases and J 0 bases; bases outside gene matches: 11. The CDR3 protein is CASSPERAGGFSYNEQFF. The DNA for the CDR3 is TGTGCCAGCAGTCCGGAGAGGGCGGGAGGGTTCTCCTACAATGAGCAGTTCTTC.

This rearrangement joins TRBV4-1 to TRBJ1-2; weak D call: TRBD1 (6 bases). The CDR3 length is 15 residues. Trimming removed 4 bases from V and 2 bases from J, with 14 bases in between. From germline, CDR1 is MGHRA and CDR2 YSYEKL. CDR3 sequence reads: CASSRPTGLNYGYTF. CDR3 sequence (DNA): TGCGCCAGCAGCCGCCCCACAGGGCTGAACTATGGCTACACCTTC.